The following is a TCR beta chain sequence with its context. Germline V gene sequence: CDR1 SEHNR, CDR2 FQNEAQ (reference sequence). The ends were cut back, 8 bases at V and 5 bases at J, with 7 bases in the middle. The CDR3 length is 11 residues. RNA transcripts yielded amplified TCR beta CDR3 regions. The HTBI primer set drove a first-round RT-PCR of the TCR CDR3. TCRdb reanalysed the multiplex PCR reads using MiXCR and keeps one entry per CDR3 protein. The data contain about 640,000 distinct CDR3 sequences, under 25% of them singletons. The data stem from a study of T cells in Graves' hyperthyroidism and ophthalmopathy.

The sequence came from a man aged 30 to 45 with Graves' ophthalmopathy. Input material: blood. The chain links TRBV7-9 to TRBJ1-5; D remains unclear. CDR3 amino acids: CASGMDQPQHF. The CDR3 DNA reads TGTGCCAGCGGTATGGATCAGCCCCAGCATTTT.